This T cell receptor beta chain was recovered during a study of cytomegalovirus exposure and HLA in healthy donors. Notes on the study in general: A prior analysis recorded that most TCR beta V segments were productive about 87% or about 30% of the time. Follow-up analysis later connected one missense variant in DCLRE1C with trimming of TCR beta V- and J-genes. The majority of TCR sequences were rare, yet some public TCRs appeared in many donors. The likely explanation for a cluster of highly shared sequence variants was sequencing artifact.

With 60 Vbeta and 13 Jbeta primers, the PCR was carried out. Assay used: immunoSEQ multiplex PCR; TCRdb lists only in-frame clones, some missing. The sample has some 97,000 clones; 79% are singletons. Notes on this clone: Its matching antigen is unknown.

This receptor was identified in a female donor in good health and CMV-seropositive. Sequenced: PBMCs.

The CDR3 sequence is CASIWAGSTEAFF. The CDR3 DNA sequence: TGTGCCAGTATCTGGGCGGGTTCCACTGAAGCTTTCTTT. The rearrangement uses TRBV19 and TRBJ1-1, with no clear D. The CDR3 runs to 13 residues. Trimming pared 7 bases from V and 4 bases from J, leaving 13 bases between. The germline gives CDR1 LNHDA, CDR2 SQIVND (reference sequence).